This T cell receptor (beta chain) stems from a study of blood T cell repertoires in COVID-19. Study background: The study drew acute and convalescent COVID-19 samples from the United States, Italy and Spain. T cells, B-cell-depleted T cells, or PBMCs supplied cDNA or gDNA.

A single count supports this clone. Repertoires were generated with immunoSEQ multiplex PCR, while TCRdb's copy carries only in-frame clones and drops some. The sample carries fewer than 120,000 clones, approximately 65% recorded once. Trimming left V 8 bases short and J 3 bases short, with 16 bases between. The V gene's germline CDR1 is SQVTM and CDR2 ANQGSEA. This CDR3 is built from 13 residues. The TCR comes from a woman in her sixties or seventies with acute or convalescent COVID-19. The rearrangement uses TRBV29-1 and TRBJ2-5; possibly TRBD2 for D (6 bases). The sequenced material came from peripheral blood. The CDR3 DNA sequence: TGCAGCTCGACCGGGACTCCCAAAGAGACCCAGTACTTC. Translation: CSSTGTPKETQYF.